These T cell receptor beta chains were read from a single sample in a study of T cell repertoires in cytomegalovirus infection. TCRdb reprocessed the reads with MiXCR, giving one entry per CDR3 protein. The sample yields hundreds of thousands of distinct CDR3 sequences, approximately 24% seen once. Sequenced material: CD8+ T cells from PBMCs. Source of these receptors: a human donor in good health (CMV status not recorded). Some clones in this sample may be carry-over from other donors' samples. The CDR3 runs from the conserved cysteine through the conserved F or W. A D gene is named only where the DNA matches it firmly. Clone size appears in some rows only: once, few, many, or a class for an expanded clone.

j_call,clone_size,cdr3_length,d_call,v_call,cdr3_aa,cdr3_nt
TRBJ1-4,NA,14,NA,TRBV27,CASSRRGSGEKPFF,TGTGCCAGCAGCCGCCGGGGGAGTGGTGAAAAACCGTTTTTT
TRBJ2-4,few,15,NA,TRBV12-3/TRBV12-4,CASTPSSEAKNIQYF,TGTGCCAGCACCCCGAGCAGTGAGGCCAAAAACATTCAGTACTTC
TRBJ2-3,NA,15,NA,TRBV2,CASSELGGVTDTQYF,TGTGCCAGCAGTGAACTAGGAGGGGTGACAGATACGCAGTATTTT
TRBJ1-2,NA,17,TRBD1,TRBV7-3,CASSQLRDSNNNYGYTF,TGTGCCAGCAGCCAACTGAGGGACAGCAACAATAACTATGGCTACACCTTC
TRBJ2-3,many,17,NA,TRBV7-8,CASSLSLAQEVTDTQYF,TGTGCCAGCAGCTTAAGTCTAGCCCAGGAGGTGACAGATACGCAGTATTTT
TRBJ1-1,NA,15,NA,TRBV10-3,CAISDIGPSNTEAFF,TGTGCCATCAGTGACATCGGACCTTCTAACACTGAAGCTTTCTTT
TRBJ2-7,many,13,NA,TRBV7-2,CASSLGYLFEQYF,TGTGCCAGCAGCTTAGGCTACCTTTTCGAGCAGTACTTC
TRBJ2-5,NA,13,NA,TRBV28,CASDPGYQETQYF,TGTGCCAGCGACCCCGGATATCAAGAGACCCAGTACTTC
TRBJ1-2,many,13,NA,TRBV7-2,CASSWGPPDGYTF,TGTGCCAGCAGCTGGGGGCCGCCGGATGGCTACACCTTC
TRBJ2-7,many,16,TRBD1,TRBV7-9,CASSPSSDRDAYEQYF,TGTGCCAGCAGCCCCTCCTCCGACAGGGATGCCTACGAGCAGTACTTC
TRBJ2-7,few,14,NA,TRBV7-9,CASSRRFGPSEQYF,TGTGCCAGCAGCCGTCGGTTCGGACCGAGTGAGCAGTACTTC
TRBJ2-6,few,16,NA,TRBV29-1,CSVEAGSGTGANVLTF,TGCAGCGTTGAAGCCGGGTCCGGTACTGGGGCCAACGTCCTGACTTTC
TRBJ2-1,many,15,TRBD2,TRBV5-1,CASSTGLAGGEEQFF,TGCGCCAGCAGCACCGGACTAGCGGGGGGAGAAGAGCAGTTCTTC
TRBJ2-7,NA,16,TRBD2,TRBV14,CASSQDIETSSDEQYF,TGTGCCAGCAGCCAAGATATCGAGACTAGCTCTGACGAGCAGTACTTC
TRBJ2-1,NA,16,NA,TRBV28,CASSGIDIRSYNEQFF,TGTGCCAGCAGTGGAATCGACATCCGCTCCTACAATGAGCAGTTCTTC
TRBJ2-2,few,16,NA,TRBV9,CASTGRGDENTGELFF,TGTGCCAGCACCGGACGAGGGGACGAGAACACCGGGGAGCTGTTTTTT
TRBJ2-3,few,17,TRBD2,TRBV19,CASSIPTTSGGPDTQYF,TGTGCCAGTAGTATCCCCACGACTAGCGGGGGCCCAGATACGCAGTATTTT
TRBJ2-1,few,16,NA,TRBV6-2/TRBV6-3,CASSYPDAVSYNEQFF,TGTGCCAGCAGTTACCCGGACGCTGTCTCGTACAATGAGCAGTTCTTC
TRBJ2-5,few,14,TRBD2,TRBV7-6,CASSAGGGQETQYF,TGTGCCAGCAGCGCCGGGGGGGGCCAAGAGACCCAGTACTTC
TRBJ1-1,NA,14,NA,TRBV14,CASKRVISDTEAFF,TGTGCCAGCAAAAGGGTGATTTCCGACACTGAAGCTTTCTTT
TRBJ2-5,many,13,NA,TRBV28,CASGAGNQETQYF,TGTGCCAGCGGGGCAGGGAACCAAGAGACCCAGTACTTC
TRBJ1-3,few,16,NA,TRBV20-1,CSARGGAPARIDTIYF,TGCAGTGCTAGAGGAGGGGCACCAGCCCGGATAGACACCATATATTTT
TRBJ2-1,few,15,NA,TRBV20-1,CSALRGSPYYNEQFF,TGCAGTGCTCTCCGGGGATCGCCATACTACAATGAGCAGTTCTTC
TRBJ2-7,NA,13,NA,TRBV10-3,CAISGGATYEQYF,TGTGCCATCAGTGGTGGGGCTACCTACGAGCAGTACTTC
TRBJ1-5,few,16,NA,TRBV6-1,CASSEYAEGGDQPQHF,TGTGCCAGCAGTGAATATGCGGAGGGGGGAGATCAGCCCCAGCATTTT
TRBJ2-5,NA,15,TRBD2,TRBV13,CASSQGLAVGETQYF,TGTGCCAGCAGCCAGGGACTAGCGGTGGGAGAGACCCAGTACTTC
TRBJ2-2,few,14,NA,TRBV25-1,CASSEQAHTGELFF,TGTGCCAGCAGTGAACAGGCGCACACCGGGGAGCTGTTTTTT
TRBJ2-2,many,17,NA,TRBV7-8,CASSPHWTGRVAGELFF,TGTGCCAGCAGCCCTCATTGGACAGGGAGGGTTGCCGGGGAGCTGTTTTTT
TRBJ2-6,NA,18,NA,TRBV11-1,CASSLTGGALIGANVLTF,TGTGCCAGCAGCTTAACAGGGGGGGCCCTGATTGGGGCCAACGTCCTGACTTTC
TRBJ2-2,NA,14,NA,TRBV5-1,CASSPAGVPGELFF,TGCGCCAGCAGCCCAGCAGGGGTCCCCGGGGAGCTGTTTTTT
TRBJ1-5,many,13,NA,TRBV7-6,CASSLGPAQPQHF,TGTGCCAGCAGCTTGGGGCCCGCTCAGCCCCAGCATTTT
TRBJ2-2,many,12,NA,TRBV7-6,CASSSPTEELFF,TGTGCCAGCAGCTCACCCACCGAGGAGCTGTTTTTT
TRBJ1-1,NA,15,TRBD1,TRBV28,CASSLYRGGDTEAFF,TGTGCCAGCAGTTTATACAGGGGGGGGGACACTGAAGCTTTCTTT
TRBJ1-1,few,14,NA,TRBV28,CASIPQGFDTEAFF,TGTGCCAGCATTCCACAGGGTTTCGACACTGAAGCTTTCTTT
TRBJ1-2,NA,16,TRBD1,TRBV9,CASSPRDRGSRDGYTF,TGTGCCAGCAGCCCCCGGGACAGGGGGTCCAGGGATGGCTACACCTTC
TRBJ1-1,NA,15,NA,TRBV28,CASSLLAGTAGGAFF,TGTGCCAGCAGTTTACTCGCAGGCACAGCTGGTGGAGCTTTCTTT
TRBJ1-5,many,13,NA,TRBV6-2/TRBV6-3,CASSWGSIQPQHF,TGTGCCAGCAGTTGGGGCAGTATTCAGCCCCAGCATTTT
TRBJ2-5,NA,13,NA,TRBV7-9,CASSYGYQETQYF,TGTGCCAGCAGCTATGGGTACCAAGAGACCCAGTACTTC
TRBJ1-6,NA,13,TRBD1,TRBV20-1,CSSQGQGNSPLHF,TGCAGTTCCCAGGGACAGGGAAATTCACCCCTCCACTTT
TRBJ2-7,NA,13,NA,TRBV20-1,CSAQVTDTYEQYF,TGCAGTGCCCAAGTGACCGATACCTACGAGCAGTACTTC
TRBJ1-3,NA,15,NA,TRBV7-9,CASSLGHQHGNTIYF,TGTGCCAGCAGCTTGGGGCACCAGCATGGAAACACCATATATTTT
TRBJ1-5,many,17,TRBD1,TRBV28,CASSLFGTGDLNQPQHF,TGTGCCAGCAGTTTATTCGGGACAGGGGATTTAAATCAGCCCCAGCATTTT
TRBJ2-3,NA,15,TRBD1,TRBV27,CASSSPGQSTDTQYF,TGTGCCAGCAGTTCGCCGGGACAGAGCACAGATACGCAGTATTTT
TRBJ1-2,few,12,NA,TRBV28,CASSPVYYGYTF,TGTGCCAGCAGTCCAGTCTACTATGGCTACACCTTC